This TCR beta chain was captured by sequencing in a study of long-term antiretroviral therapy in people with HIV. Notes on the study in general: The study lacked data on ART adherence, viral resistance or therapy changes. Every time point showed a repertoire led by clones expanded before ART. Drawn between the mid-2000s and the late 2010s, the blood was possibly obtained under older ART regimens.

At survey level, the immunoSEQ assay was run in its v3.0 version. The protocol was immunoSEQ multiplex PCR, while the TCRdb copy is restricted to in-frame clones and leaves out a portion. The table lists roughly 15,000 clones, approximately 73% of them singletons. Regarding this clone: The antigen is undetermined.

This clonotype originated in a man aged 35 to 55 with HIV. The input for sequencing was unsorted PBMCs, taken 3.1 years after starting antiretroviral therapy.

The CDR3 nucleotides read TGTGCCAGCAGTTTATCCTGGGGGGACAGGGGGCGAGGTGGCTACACCTTC. Encoded protein: CASSLSWGDRGRGGYTF. The rearrangement joins TRBV27 to TRBJ1-2; 12 bases map to TRBD1. Germline CDR1 MNHEY, CDR2 SMNVEV (reference sequence). The CDR3 contains 17 residues. With 0 bases clipped from V and 7 bases from J, the junction kept 9 bases outside the gene matches.